The following is a TCR beta chain sequence with its context. Its antigen is undetermined. As processed by the authors: Junction-only immunoSEQ sequences carried no quality scores, so filtering differed. Method: immunoSEQ multiplex PCR; TCRdb's copy keeps in-frame clones and lacks some. V, J and clone size reflect that table, while D and trimming were determined from the DNA. The profile covers roughly 2 million clones, with roughly 94% appearing a single time and 0.13% taken by the ten largest. This sample is drawn from a study of shared clonotypes between healthy human individuals. Study details: Each donor had three CD4 naive, three CD4 memory, two CD8 naive and one CD8 memory plate. Study results and limitations: Clonotype sharing across a handful of donors was observed for around 5% of naive CD4 clonotypes. Sorted-subset samples were not fully sequenced, rarefaction indicated.

The CDR3 totals 20 residues. V was clipped by 2 bases and J by 6 bases; unmatched bases: 22. From germline, CDR1 is SGHRS and CDR2 YFSETQ. This chain connects TRBV5-1 to TRBJ2-2; 7 nucleotides align to TRBD2. The sample was naive CD4+ T cells sorted from blood. Subset here: CD45RA+ positively selected. The clonotype comes from a man younger than 35 in good health. The CDR3 reads CASSLSHGGGKKELSGELFF. The CDR3, as DNA: TGCGCCAGCAGCTTAAGTCACGGGGGAGGGAAGAAAGAATTATCCGGGGAGCTGTTTTTT.